The 17 T cell receptor beta chains presented below share a single source sample, sequenced in a study of blood T cells in healthy people across ages. Primers used in a second PCR of about 7 to 11 cycles were a sample-barcoded 5' primer and a J-beta primer mix. TCRdb reprocessed the 5' RACE reads via MiXCR and lists one record per CDR3 protein. The repertoire holds 1.4 million or so distinct CDR3 sequences, with 35% to 45% as singletons. Sequenced sample: blood. These receptors all come from a woman aged 18-35 years in good health.

The rearrangement joins TRBV3-1 to TRBJ2-1, with 12 positions matching TRBD1. The germline CDR1 and CDR2 sequences are LGHDT and YNNKEL (reference sequence). J lost 9 bases, V lost 4 bases, and 4 bases had no gene match. This CDR3 is 14 amino acids long. The CDR3 region has the DNA TGTGCCAGCAGCCTTGGGACAGGGGGCAGTGAGCAGTTCTTC. Its translation is CASSLGTGGSEQFF.

The chain carries TRBV11-2 and TRBJ2-5, with D perhaps matching TRBD2 (6 bases). The length of the CDR3 is 13 residues. With 3 bases removed from V and 4 bases from J, the gap between germline ends came to 9 bases. Germline V gives CDR1 SGHAT, CDR2 FQNNGV. CDR3 amino acids: CASSFVGGETQYF. CDR3 nucleotide sequence: TGTGCCAGCAGCTTCGTGGGGGGAGAGACCCAGTACTTC.

Comments on this clonotype: Given a much more abundant clone one base away, this may be a read error. The rearrangement uses TRBV18 and TRBJ2-1; 10 nucleotides match TRBD2. Germline V lookup: CDR1 KGHSH, CDR2 LQKENI. The CDR3 has 17 residues. Trimming removed 0 bases from V and 12 bases from J; junction bases left unmatched: 14. CDR3 sequence: CASSPPGVASGSIAQFF. In DNA, the CDR3 is TGTGCCAGCTCACCACCAGGTGTGGCTAGCGGGAGTATTGCGCAGTTCTTC.

This clonotype showed up just a few times. V and J are TRBV5-1 and TRBJ1-1, with TRBD1 as a possible D gene (5 bases). The CDR3 runs to 15 residues. Germline CDR1 reads SGHRS; CDR2 reads YFSETQ. V gave up 2 bases and J gave up 3 bases, with 14 bases separating them. CDR3 DNA: TGCGCCAGCAGCTTCTACGGGGGAGGGGACACTGAAGCTTTCTTT. Protein sequence: CASSFYGGGDTEAFF.

This clonotype was counted at least ten times. V gene TRBV4-1 combines with J gene TRBJ2-1; D remains ambiguous. The CDR3 sequence is 15 residues long. From germline, CDR1 is MGHRA and CDR2 YSYEKL. Trimming pared 1 base from V and 2 bases from J, leaving 9 bases between. The CDR3 protein is CASSQVGIAYNEQFF. The CDR3 DNA sequence: TGCGCCAGCAGCCAAGTGGGCATAGCCTACAATGAGCAGTTCTTC.

This clonotype was seen a handful of times. The rearrangement joins TRBV30 to TRBJ1-2; D is ambiguous. The CDR3 is 15 amino acids. Trimming took 4 bases from V and 2 from J, leaving 17 bases between them. Germline-derived CDR1 and CDR2 are GTSNPN and SVGIG (reference sequence). The CDR3 spells CAWTTLRHPNYGYTF. Written as DNA, the CDR3 is TGTGCCTGGACCACCCTTAGACATCCAAACTATGGCTACACCTTC.

The CDR3 coding sequence is TGTGCCATCACCAAAGACCCGGGACAGAACAATGAGCAGTTCTTC. Its translation is CAITKDPGQNNEQFF. The chain couples TRBV10-3 to TRBJ2-1; 7 nucleotides line up with TRBD1. Germline V CDR1 and CDR2: ENHRY, SYGVKD. V lost 7 bases, J lost 5 bases, and 11 bases stayed unmatched. The CDR3 contains 15 residues.

Of note for this clonotype: A read error may be the cause here, since a much bigger clone is one base away. The chain carries TRBV20-1 and TRBJ2-1; 10 bases agree with TRBD2. J was trimmed by 6 bases and V by 1 base; bases with no gene match: 3. The CDR3 sequence is 14 residues long. The germline gives CDR1 DFQATT, CDR2 SNEGSKA (reference sequence). CDR3 loop: CSARASGSCNEQFF. CDR3 in DNA: TGCAGTGCTAGAGCTAGCGGGAGTTGCAATGAGCAGTTCTTC.

This chain uses TRBV20-1 with TRBJ2-7; D unresolved. Germline CDR1 is DFQATT and CDR2 is SNEGSKA (reference sequence). The CDR3 has 13 residues. Trimming removed 6 bases at V and 0 bases at J, with 12 bases between. The CDR3 spells CSAPVPGSYEQYF. In DNA, the CDR3 is TGCAGTGCACCGGTACCGGGCTCCTACGAGCAGTACTTC.

This clonotype has a handful of counts. The genes are TRBV14 and TRBJ2-1; D not resolved. CDR3 length equals 14 residues. Trimming stripped 2 bases from V and 9 bases from J, with 14 bases between. Germline loops: CDR1 SGHDN, CDR2 FVKESK. CDR3 region: CASSQMGFSGEQFF. CDR3 DNA sequence: TGTGCCAGCAGCCAAATGGGGTTCTCGGGTGAGCAGTTCTTC. Full variable domain (outside the CDR3, taken from reference TRBV14 and TRBJ2-1): EAGVTQFPSHSVIEKGQTVTLRCDPISGHDNLYWYRRVMGKEIKFLLHFVKESKQDESGMPNNRFLAERTGGTYSTLKVQPAELEDSGVYFCASSQMGFSGEQFFGPGTRLTVL.

The J gene is TRBJ1-1, the V gene TRBV7-3; the D is unclear. The CDR3 runs 21 residues. V dropped 4 bases and J dropped 2 bases, with 32 bases sitting between them. Germline V gene sequence: CDR1 SGHTA, CDR2 FQGTGA. In nucleotides, the CDR3 is TGTGCCAGCAGCTCCTACCAACCCGTTAGCGGGCCTACGGTGAACAACACTGAAGCTTTCTTT. It encodes CASSSYQPVSGPTVNNTEAFF.

The rearrangement links TRBV9 to TRBJ2-2, with D unresolved. The CDR3 runs to 15 residues. Looked up from germline, CDR1 is SGDLS and CDR2 is YYNGEE. Trimming took off 0 bases at V and 5 bases at J, with 11 bases between the two ends. CDR3 DNA: TGTGCCAGCAGCGTAGAGGACGGACGAACCGGGGAGCTGTTTTTT. Amino acids: CASSVEDGRTGELFF.

This clonotype was counted between two and nine times. The CDR3 region is CASRDRGRDEQYF. The CDR3 coding sequence is TGTGCCAGCAGAGACAGGGGACGAGACGAGCAGTACTTC. The chain joins TRBV12-3 or TRBV12-4 to TRBJ2-7; 8 positions agree with TRBD1. This CDR3 comprises 13 residues. The J segment lost 5 bases and the V segment lost 6 bases, leaving 6 bases of the junction unmatched.

This clonotype was detected ten times or more. The chain carries TRBV5-6 and TRBJ2-1; possibly TRBD1 for D (5 bases). Germline CDR1 is SGHDT and CDR2 is YYEEEE. CDR3 length equals 13 residues. Trimming took off 2 bases at V and 6 bases at J, with 9 bases between the two ends. The CDR3 nucleotides read TGTGCCAGCAGCTTTGGCAGGGCCAATGAGCAGTTCTTC. This codes for CASSFGRANEQFF.

This rearrangement joins TRBV11-2 to TRBJ2-1; D is possibly TRBD2 (5 bases). The CDR3 sequence is 14 residues long. Germline loops: CDR1 SGHAT, CDR2 FQNNGV. Between the trimmed V and J ends, which lost 9 bases and 13 bases, there was a span of 25 bases. This CDR3 is CASSAAGILETQFF. The CDR3 DNA reads as TGTGCCAGTAGCGCGGCCGGGATCCTAGAGACCCAGTTCTTC.

The V call is TRBV4-3, the J call TRBJ1-4; D remains ambiguous. The germline CDR1 and CDR2 sequences are LGHNA and YSLEER. This CDR3 has 14 amino acids. V dropped 2 bases and J dropped 8 bases, with 12 bases sitting between them. DNA for the CDR3: TGCGCCAGCAGCCAAAGTTTGGCTACGGAAAAACTGTTTTTT. Amino acid sequence: CASSQSLATEKLFF.

The chain links TRBV7-9 to TRBJ1-4; 9 positions agree with TRBD1. Germline-derived CDR1 and CDR2 are SEHNR and FQNEAQ (reference sequence). J was trimmed by 2 bases and V by 4 bases; bases with no gene match: 8. This CDR3 comprises 17 residues. CDR3 sequence (DNA): TGTGCCAGCAGCTCCTTGGACAGGGGAGCCACTAATGAAAAACTGTTTTTT. This sequence encodes CASSSLDRGATNEKLFF.